This TCR beta chain stems from a study of blood T cells in healthy people across ages. The use of a sample-barcoded 5' primer and a J-beta primer mix characterized a second PCR of roughly 6 to 11 cycles. Each CDR3 protein is one row after TCRdb ran MiXCR on the 5' RACE reads. The sample consists of 700,000 to 900,000 distinct CDR3 sequences, around half of them appearing once. Study findings and constraints: Estimates of total diversity, which came from one million sequenced T cells, were considered to be underestimates. TCR beta diversity per million T cells fell roughly linearly with age. PBMCs were not sorted, which prevented a conclusive comparison of naive versus antigen-experienced cells.

About this clonotype itself: Its antigen is currently unknown.

This CDR3 has 13 residues. V dropped 4 bases and J dropped 1 base, with 7 bases sitting between them. CDR1 SGHTA and CDR2 FQGNSA come from the germline V gene. The sample was blood. The receptor was isolated from a man older than 75 in good health. The chain links TRBV7-2 to TRBJ2-5; TRBD1 might be the D (5 bases). In DNA, the CDR3 is TGTGCCAGCAGCTCGGACACCCAAGAGACCCAGTACTTC. Protein: CASSSDTQETQYF.